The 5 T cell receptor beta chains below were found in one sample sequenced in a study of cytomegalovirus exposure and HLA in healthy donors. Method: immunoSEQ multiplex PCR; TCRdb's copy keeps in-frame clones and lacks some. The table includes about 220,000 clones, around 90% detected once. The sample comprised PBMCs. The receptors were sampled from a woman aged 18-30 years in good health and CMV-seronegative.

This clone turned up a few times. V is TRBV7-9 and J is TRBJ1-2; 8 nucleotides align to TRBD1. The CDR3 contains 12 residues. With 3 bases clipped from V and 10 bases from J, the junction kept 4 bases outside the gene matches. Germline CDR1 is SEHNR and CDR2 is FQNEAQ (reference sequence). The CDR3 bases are TGTGCCAGCAGCTTGGGACAGGTGGACTACACCTTC. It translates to CASSLGQVDYTF.

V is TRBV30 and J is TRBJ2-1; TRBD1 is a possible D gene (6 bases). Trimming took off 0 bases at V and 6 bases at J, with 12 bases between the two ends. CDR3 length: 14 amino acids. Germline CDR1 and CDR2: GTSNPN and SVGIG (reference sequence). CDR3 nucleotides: TGTGCCTGGAGTGTACAGGGAAGTGGCAATGAGCAGTTCTTC. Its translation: CAWSVQGSGNEQFF.

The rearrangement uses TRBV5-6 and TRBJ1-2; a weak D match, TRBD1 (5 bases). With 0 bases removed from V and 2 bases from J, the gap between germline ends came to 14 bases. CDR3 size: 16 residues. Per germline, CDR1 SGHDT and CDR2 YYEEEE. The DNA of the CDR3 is TGTGCCAGCAGCTTGGCGTTAGGGGTACTCAACTATGGCTACACCTTC. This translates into CASSLALGVLNYGYTF.

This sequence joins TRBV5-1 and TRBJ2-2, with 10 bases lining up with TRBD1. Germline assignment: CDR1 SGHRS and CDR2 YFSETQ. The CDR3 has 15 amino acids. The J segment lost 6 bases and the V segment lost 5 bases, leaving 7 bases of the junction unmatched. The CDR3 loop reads CASSQTGGRPGELFF. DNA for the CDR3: TGCGCCAGCAGTCAGACAGGGGGCCGTCCCGGGGAGCTGTTTTTT. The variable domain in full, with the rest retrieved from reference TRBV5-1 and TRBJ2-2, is KAGVTQTPRYLIKTRGQQVTLSCSPISGHRSVSWYQQTPGQGLQFLFEYFSETQRNKGNFPGRFSGRQFSNSRSEMNVSTLELGDSALYLCASSQTGGRPGELFFGEGSRLTVL.

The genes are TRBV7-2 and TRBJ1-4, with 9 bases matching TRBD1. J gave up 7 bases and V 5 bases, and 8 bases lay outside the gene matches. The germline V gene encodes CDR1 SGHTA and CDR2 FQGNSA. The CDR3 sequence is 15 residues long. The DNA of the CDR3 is TGTGCCAGCAGCCCTCAGACAGGGGGAATTGAAAAACTGTTTTTT. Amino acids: CASSPQTGGIEKLFF.